Here is one T cell receptor beta chain with its context. The ends were cut back, 5 bases at V and 0 bases at J, with 11 bases in the middle. The CDR3 is 15 amino acids. CDR1 and CDR2 (germline): DFQATT, SNEGSKA (reference sequence). This sample is part of a study of T-cell reconstitution after alpha-beta-depleted transplantation in children. Preparing the TCRbeta library involved the use of unique molecular identifiers. TCRdb re-analysed the PCR reads in MiXCR, keeping a single row per CDR3 protein. The repertoire holds 200,000 to 300,000 distinct CDR3 sequences, with around 12% as singletons. The receptor comes from a human donor who donated a stem cell graft to a child with acute lymphoblastic leukemia. This chain connects TRBV20-1 to TRBJ2-6; D unresolved. The starting material was PBMCs from the stem cell graft donor, obtained from the stem cell graft. The CDR3 coding sequence is TGCAGTGCTCCCGCTCAGAACTCTGGGGCCAACGTCCTGACTTTC. Protein sequence: CSAPAQNSGANVLTF.